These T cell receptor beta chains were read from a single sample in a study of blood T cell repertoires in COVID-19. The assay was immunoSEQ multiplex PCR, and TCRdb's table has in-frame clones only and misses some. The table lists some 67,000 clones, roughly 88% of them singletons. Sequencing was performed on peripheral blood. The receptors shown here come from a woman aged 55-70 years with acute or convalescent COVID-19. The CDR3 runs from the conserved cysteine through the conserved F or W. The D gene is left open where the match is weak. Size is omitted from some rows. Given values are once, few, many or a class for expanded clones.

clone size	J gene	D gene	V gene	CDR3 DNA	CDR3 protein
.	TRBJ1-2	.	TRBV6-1	TGTGCCAGCAGTGAAGCACGTCAGGGTTGGTATGGCTACACCTTC	CASSEARQGWYGYTF
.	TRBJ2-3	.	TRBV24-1	TGTGCCACCAGTGAACCAGGGGGGTCCGGCACAGATACGCAGTATTTT	CATSEPGGSGTDTQYF
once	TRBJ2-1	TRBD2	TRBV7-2	TGTGCCAGCAGCTTAGTGGTAGCGGGGGGCTACAATGAGCAGTTCTTC	CASSLVVAGGYNEQFF
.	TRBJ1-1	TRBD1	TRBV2	TGTGCCAGCAGGTTGGACAGGGCACGGAACACTGAAGCTTTCTTT	CASRLDRARNTEAFF
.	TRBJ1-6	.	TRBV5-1	TGCGCCAGCAGCTTATCAGGGGCTGGGAGATCACCCCTCCACTTT	CASSLSGAGRSPLHF
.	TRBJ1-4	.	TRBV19	TGTGCCAGTAGTATCCAGGGGCGCGGATCGGAAAAACTGTTTTTT	CASSIQGRGSEKLFF
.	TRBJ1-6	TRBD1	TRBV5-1	TGCGCCAGCAGCTTATCCGGGACAGGTAATTCACCCCTCCACTTT	CASSLSGTGNSPLHF
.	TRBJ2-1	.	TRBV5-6	TGTGCCAGCAGCTTGAGACAGCTTGCCTACAATGAGCAGTTCTTC	CASSLRQLAYNEQFF
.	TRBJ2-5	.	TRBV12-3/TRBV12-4	TGTGCCAGCAGTTTTGCAGGGCGAGAGACCCAGTACTTC	CASSFAGRETQYF
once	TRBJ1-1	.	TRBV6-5	TGTGCCAGCAGACTTGGGACACCGAACACTGAAGCTTTCTTT	CASRLGTPNTEAFF
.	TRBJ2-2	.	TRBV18	TGTGCCAGCTCACCGAAAAGGGGTGACACCGGGGAGCTGTTTTTT	CASSPKRGDTGELFF
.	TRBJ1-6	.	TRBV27	TGTGCCAGCAGGCCCCTAACCTCCTATAATTCACCCCTCCACTTT	CASRPLTSYNSPLHF
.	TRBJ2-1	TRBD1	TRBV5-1	TGCGCCAGCAGCTTGGGGTGGACAGGGACCTACAATGAGCAGTTCTTC	CASSLGWTGTYNEQFF
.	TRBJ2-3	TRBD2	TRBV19	TGTGCCAGTAGTATGGGACTAGCGGTGGGTACAGATACGCAGTATTTT	CASSMGLAVGTDTQYF
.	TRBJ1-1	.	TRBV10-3	TGTGCCATCAGTGGGCTGACTGAAGCTTTCTTT	CAISGLTEAFF
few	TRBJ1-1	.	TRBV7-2	TGTGCCAGCAGCTTGGACACAGGGCACACTGAAGCTTTCTTT	CASSLDTGHTEAFF
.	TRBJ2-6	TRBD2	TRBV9	TGTGCCAGCAGCGTAGCTAGCGGGGGGGTTGGGGCCAACGTCCTGACTTTC	CASSVASGGVGANVLTF
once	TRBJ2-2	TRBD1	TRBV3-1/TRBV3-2	TGTGCCAGCAGCTACTACAGGGGATACACCGGGGAGCTGTTTTTT	CASSYYRGYTGELFF
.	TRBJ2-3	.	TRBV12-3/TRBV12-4	TGTGCCAGCAGTTGGAGCGGCACAGATACGCAGTATTTT	CASSWSGTDTQYF
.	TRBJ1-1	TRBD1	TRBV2	TGTGCCAGCAGGGAGACAGGGATCGGTGAAGCTTTCTTT	CASRETGIGEAFF
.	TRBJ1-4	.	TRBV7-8	TGTGCCAGCAGCTTTCTGAATGAAAAACTGTTTTTT	CASSFLNEKLFF
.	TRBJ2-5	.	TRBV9	TGTGCCAGCAGCCACGGGGTTGGTGGGAGGGAGACCCAGTACTTC	CASSHGVGGRETQYF
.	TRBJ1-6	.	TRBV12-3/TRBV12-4	TGTGCCAGCAGTTTCGGTAGGGGGTCACCCCTCCACTTT	CASSFGRGSPLHF
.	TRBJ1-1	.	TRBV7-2	TGTGCCAGCAGCTTAGGGGGGGTGAACACTGAAGCTTTCTTT	CASSLGGVNTEAFF
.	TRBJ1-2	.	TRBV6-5	TGTGCCAGCGGGCCTCTCGCTGCTAACTATGGCTACACCTTC	CASGPLAANYGYTF
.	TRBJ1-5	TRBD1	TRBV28	TGTGCCAGCGGGCTGTCCGGGACAGAGGGACGCCAGCCCCAGCATTTT	CASGLSGTEGRQPQHF
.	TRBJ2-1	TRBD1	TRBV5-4	TGTGCCAGCAGCCGGACAGGGGATTACAATGAGCAGTTCTTC	CASSRTGDYNEQFF
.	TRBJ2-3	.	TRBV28	TGTGCCAGCAGTGCTCCAGGGAGCACAGATACGCAGTATTTT	CASSAPGSTDTQYF
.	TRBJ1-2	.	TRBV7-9	TGTGCCAGCAGCGCTGAGCACTATGGCTACACCTTC	CASSAEHYGYTF
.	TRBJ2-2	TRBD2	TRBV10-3	TGTGCCACCCACTCCTCGGGGGGGCCGAACACCGGGGAGCTGTTTTTT	CATHSSGGPNTGELFF